This TCR beta chain was recorded in a study of shared clonotypes between healthy human individuals. General observations from the study: Estimated clonotype richness was generally higher in naive than memory subsets. Tissues were not sampled, only blood, and their repertoires likely differ.

The assay was immunoSEQ multiplex PCR, and TCRdb's table has in-frame clones only and misses some. Of 2 million to 3 million clones listed, roughly 93% are singletons. Remarks on this clone: The antigen is not known.

Specimen: naive CD4+ T cells from PBMCs. Noted subset: CD45RA+ positively selected. The source is a man in his late teens or twenties in good health. Some clones in this sample may be carry-over from other donors' samples.

The CDR3 sequence is CASSEGRGRDTEAFF. The CDR3 DNA follows: TGCGCCAGCAGTGAGGGCCGGGGGCGCGACACTGAAGCTTTCTTT. The chain carries TRBV10-1 and TRBJ1-1, with TRBD1 as a possible D gene (6 bases). CDR3 length equals 15 residues. V was cut by 2 bases and J by 3 bases, with 13 bases left in between. Germline assignment: CDR1 WNHNN and CDR2 SYGVQD (reference sequence).